Reported below is one T cell receptor (beta chain). Germline loops: CDR1 LNHDA, CDR2 SQIVND (reference sequence). This CDR3 is built from 12 residues. Unmatched junction bases numbered 2, after V lost 0 bases and J lost 12 bases. Enrollment of patients from Seattle took place during active infection, with longitudinal follow-up. How the authors handled the data: The authors estimated nucleated cell counts from reference gene primer amplification. The table came from immunoSEQ multiplex PCR; TCRdb's copy has only in-frame clones and leaves some out. That table furnishes V, J and clone size, whereas the DNA furnished D and trimming. The table has roughly 190,000 clones, 84% seen once. The record originates from a study of blood T cell repertoires in COVID-19. Study-wide background: Samples of COVID-19 (acute and convalescent) were obtained from the United States, Italy and Spain. The cDNA or gDNA used as material had been derived from T cells, B-cell-depleted T cells, or PBMCs.

The chain employs TRBV19 and TRBJ2-1; the match to TRBD1 covers 7 bases. The sequenced sample consisted of peripheral blood. The sequence came from a woman between 65 and 79 years old with COVID-19, enrolled during active disease. The CDR3 spells CASSIDRGRQFF. In nucleotides, the CDR3 is TGTGCCAGTAGTATAGATAGGGGGCGGCAGTTCTTC.